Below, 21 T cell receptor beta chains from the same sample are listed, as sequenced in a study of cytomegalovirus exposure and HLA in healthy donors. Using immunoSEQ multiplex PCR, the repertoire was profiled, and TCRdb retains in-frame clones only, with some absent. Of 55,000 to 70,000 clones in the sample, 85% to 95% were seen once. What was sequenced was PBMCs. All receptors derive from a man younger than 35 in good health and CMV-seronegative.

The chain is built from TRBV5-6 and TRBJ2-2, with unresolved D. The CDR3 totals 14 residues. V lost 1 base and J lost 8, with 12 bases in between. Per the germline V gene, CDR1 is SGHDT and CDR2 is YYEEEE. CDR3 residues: CASSLILLPGELFF. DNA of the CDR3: TGTGCCAGCAGCTTGATCCTTCTTCCGGGGGAGCTGTTTTTT.

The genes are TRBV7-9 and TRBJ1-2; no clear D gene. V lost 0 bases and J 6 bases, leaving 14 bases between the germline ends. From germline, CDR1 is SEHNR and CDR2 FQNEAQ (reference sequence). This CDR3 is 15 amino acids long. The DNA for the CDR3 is TGTGCCAGCAGCTTAGCGACTCCAATAACGGATGGCTACACCTTC. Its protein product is CASSLATPITDGYTF.

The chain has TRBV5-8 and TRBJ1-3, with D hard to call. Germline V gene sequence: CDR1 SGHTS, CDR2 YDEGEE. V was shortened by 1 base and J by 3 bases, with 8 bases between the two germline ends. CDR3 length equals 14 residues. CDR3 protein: CASSLSDFGNTIYF. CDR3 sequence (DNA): TGTGCCAGCAGCTTGTCGGACTTTGGAAACACCATATATTTT.

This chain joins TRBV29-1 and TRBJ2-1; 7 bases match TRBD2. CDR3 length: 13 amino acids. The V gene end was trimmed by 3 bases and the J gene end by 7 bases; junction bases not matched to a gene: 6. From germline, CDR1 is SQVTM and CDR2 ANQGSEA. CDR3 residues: CSVDGGSLNEQFF. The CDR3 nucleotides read TGCAGCGTTGACGGCGGGAGTCTGAATGAGCAGTTCTTC.

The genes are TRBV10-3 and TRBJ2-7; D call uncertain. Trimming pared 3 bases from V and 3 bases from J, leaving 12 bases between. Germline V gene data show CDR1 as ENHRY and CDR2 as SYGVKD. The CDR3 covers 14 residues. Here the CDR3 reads CAISDHLSDYEQYF. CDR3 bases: TGTGCCATCAGTGACCACTTAAGTGACTACGAGCAGTACTTC.

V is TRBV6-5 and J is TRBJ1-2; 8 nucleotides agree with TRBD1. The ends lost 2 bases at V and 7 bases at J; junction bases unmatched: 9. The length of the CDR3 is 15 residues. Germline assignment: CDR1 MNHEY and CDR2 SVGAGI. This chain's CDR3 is CASSYGQGLVGGYTF. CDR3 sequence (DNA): TGTGCCAGCAGTTACGGACAGGGTTTAGTCGGTGGCTACACCTTC.

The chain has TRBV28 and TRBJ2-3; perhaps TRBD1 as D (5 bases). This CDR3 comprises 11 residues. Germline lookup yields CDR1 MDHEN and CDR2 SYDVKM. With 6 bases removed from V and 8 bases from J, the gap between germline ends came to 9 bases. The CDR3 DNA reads TGTGCCAGCAGCCCAAGGGGTACGCAGTATTTT. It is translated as CASSPRGTQYF.

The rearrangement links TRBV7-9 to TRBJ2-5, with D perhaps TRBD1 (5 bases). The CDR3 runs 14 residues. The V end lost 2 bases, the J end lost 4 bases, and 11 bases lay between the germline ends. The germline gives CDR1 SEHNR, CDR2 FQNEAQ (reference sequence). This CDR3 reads CASSLTTQGETQYF. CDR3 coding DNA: TGTGCCAGCAGCTTAACCACCCAGGGAGAGACCCAGTACTTC.

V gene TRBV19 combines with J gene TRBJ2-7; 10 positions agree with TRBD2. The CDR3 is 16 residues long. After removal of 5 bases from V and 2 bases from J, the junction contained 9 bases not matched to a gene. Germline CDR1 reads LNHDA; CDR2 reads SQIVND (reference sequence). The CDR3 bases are TGTGCCAGTAGTTCCCTGTTAGCGGGAGGTACCTACGAGCAGTACTTC. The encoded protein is CASSSLLAGGTYEQYF.

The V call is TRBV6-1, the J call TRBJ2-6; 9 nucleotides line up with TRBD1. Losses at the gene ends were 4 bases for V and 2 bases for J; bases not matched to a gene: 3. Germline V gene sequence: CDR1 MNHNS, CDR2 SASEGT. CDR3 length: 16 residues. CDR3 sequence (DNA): TGTGCCAGCAGTGGATACAGGGGGCCTGGGGCCAACGTCCTGACTTTC. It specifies CASSGYRGPGANVLTF.

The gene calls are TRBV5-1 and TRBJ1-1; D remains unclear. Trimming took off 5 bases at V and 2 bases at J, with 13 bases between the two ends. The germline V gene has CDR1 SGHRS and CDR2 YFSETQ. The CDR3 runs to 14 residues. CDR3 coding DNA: TGCGCCAGCAGTCAGCAGAGGGCAAACACTGAAGCTTTCTTT. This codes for CASSQQRANTEAFF. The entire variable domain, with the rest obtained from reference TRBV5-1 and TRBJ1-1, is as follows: KAGVTQTPRYLIKTRGQQVTLSCSPISGHRSVSWYQQTPGQGLQFLFEYFSETQRNKGNFPGRFSGRQFSNSRSEMNVSTLELGDSALYLCASSQQRANTEAFFGQGTRLTVV.

The CDR3 sequence is CASSLRQILNTEAFF. The CDR3 DNA sequence: TGTGCCAGCTCACTCCGACAGATCCTGAACACTGAAGCTTTCTTT. The chain recombines TRBV18 with TRBJ1-1, with D possibly matching TRBD1 (5 bases). Germline V gene data show CDR1 as KGHSH and CDR2 as LQKENI. This CDR3 contains 15 residues. V dropped 4 bases and J dropped 0 bases, with 12 bases sitting between them.

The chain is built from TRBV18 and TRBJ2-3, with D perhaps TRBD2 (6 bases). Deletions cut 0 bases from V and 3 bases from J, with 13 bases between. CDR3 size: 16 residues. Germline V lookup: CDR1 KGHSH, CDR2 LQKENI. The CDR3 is CASSPPEGWETDTQYF. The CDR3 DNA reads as TGTGCCAGCTCACCACCGGAGGGATGGGAGACAGATACGCAGTATTTT.

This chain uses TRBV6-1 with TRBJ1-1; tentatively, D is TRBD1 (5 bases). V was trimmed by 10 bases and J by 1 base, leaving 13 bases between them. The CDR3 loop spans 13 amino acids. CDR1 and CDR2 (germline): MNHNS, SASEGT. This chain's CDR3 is CATHLDTNTEAFF. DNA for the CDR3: TGTGCCACCCATTTGGACACGAACACTGAAGCTTTCTTT.

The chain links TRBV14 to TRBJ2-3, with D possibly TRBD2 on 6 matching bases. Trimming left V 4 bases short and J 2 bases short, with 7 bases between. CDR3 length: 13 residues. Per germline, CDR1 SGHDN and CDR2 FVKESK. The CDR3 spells CASSRLDTDTQYF. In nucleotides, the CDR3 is TGTGCCAGCAGCCGACTAGACACAGATACGCAGTATTTT.

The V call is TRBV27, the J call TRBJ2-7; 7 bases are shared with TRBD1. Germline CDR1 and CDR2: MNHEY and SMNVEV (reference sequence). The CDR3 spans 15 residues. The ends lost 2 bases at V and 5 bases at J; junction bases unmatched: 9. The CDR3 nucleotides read TGTGCCAGCAGTTTACTAACCGAGACAGGGCACGAGCAGTACTTC. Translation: CASSLLTETGHEQYF.

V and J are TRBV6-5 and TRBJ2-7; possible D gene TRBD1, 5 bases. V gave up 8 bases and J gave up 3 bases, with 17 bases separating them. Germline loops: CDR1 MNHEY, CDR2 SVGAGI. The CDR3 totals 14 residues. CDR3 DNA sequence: TGTGCCAGCCGAAAGAACACCCAGGGCTACGAGCAGTACTTC. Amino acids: CASRKNTQGYEQYF.

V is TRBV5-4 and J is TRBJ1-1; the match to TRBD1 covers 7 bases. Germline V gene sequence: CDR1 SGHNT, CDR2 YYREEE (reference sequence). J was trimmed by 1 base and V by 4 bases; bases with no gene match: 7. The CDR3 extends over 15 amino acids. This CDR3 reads CASSPQQGPNTEAFF. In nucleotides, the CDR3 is TGTGCCAGCAGCCCACAACAGGGGCCGAACACTGAAGCTTTCTTT.

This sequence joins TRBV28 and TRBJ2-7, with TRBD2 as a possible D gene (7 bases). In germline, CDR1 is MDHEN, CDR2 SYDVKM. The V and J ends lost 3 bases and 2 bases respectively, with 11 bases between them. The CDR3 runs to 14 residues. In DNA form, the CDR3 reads TGTGCCAGCAGTTTTAGGCGGGGGCCCTACGAGCAGTACTTC. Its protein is CASSFRRGPYEQYF.

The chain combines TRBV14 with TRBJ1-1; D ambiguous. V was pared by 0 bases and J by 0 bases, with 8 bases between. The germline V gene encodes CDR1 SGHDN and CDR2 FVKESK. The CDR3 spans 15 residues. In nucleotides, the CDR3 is TGTGCCAGCAGCCAAGATCGGTCCCTGAACACTGAAGCTTTCTTT. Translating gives CASSQDRSLNTEAFF.

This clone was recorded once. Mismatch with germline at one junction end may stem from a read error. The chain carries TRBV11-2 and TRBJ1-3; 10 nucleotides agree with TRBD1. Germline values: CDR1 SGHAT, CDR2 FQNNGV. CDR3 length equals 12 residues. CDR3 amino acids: CASSPPGQGVNF. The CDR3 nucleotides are TGTGCCAGCAGCCCACCTGGACAGGGGGTAAATTTT. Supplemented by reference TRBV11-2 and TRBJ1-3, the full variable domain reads EAGVAQSPRYKIIEKRQSVAFWCNPISGHATLYWYQQILGQGPKLLIQFQNNGVVDDSQLPKDRFSAERLKGVDSTLKIQPAKLEDSAVYLCASSPPGQGVNFGEGSWLTVV.